One and the same sample provided the 9 T cell receptor beta chains below, sequenced in a study of T cell responses to AZD1222 COVID-19 vaccine. The protocol was immunoSEQ multiplex PCR, while the TCRdb copy is restricted to in-frame clones and leaves out a portion. The table has 140,000 or so clones, about 90% seen once; the top ten hold around 6.9%. This material consisted of peripheral blood, taken 28 days after the second dose of the MenACWY control vaccine. These receptors were collected from an adult who received the MenACWY meningococcal vaccine as a control.

The chain employs TRBV28 and TRBJ2-3, with D hard to call. The germline V gene encodes CDR1 MDHEN and CDR2 SYDVKM. The CDR3 is 14 residues long. V lost 4 bases, J lost 2 bases, and 10 bases lay in between. The DNA of the CDR3 is TGTGCCAGCAGTTCCCGATCCGTCACAGATACGCAGTATTTT. Translation: CASSSRSVTDTQYF.

The CDR3 spells CASSKQGEFHNEQFF. DNA for the CDR3: TGTGCCAGCAGCAAACAGGGGGAATTCCACAATGAGCAGTTCTTC. The chain couples TRBV7-8 to TRBJ2-1, with 8 nucleotides matching TRBD1. Looked up from germline, CDR1 is SGHVS and CDR2 is FQNEAQ. The CDR3 totals 15 residues. J gave up 5 bases and V 5 bases, and 8 bases lay outside the gene matches.

The V and J genes are TRBV3-1 (or the pseudogene TRBV3-2) and TRBJ2-3, with 7 bases matching TRBD2. The CDR3 has 16 residues. Looked up from germline, CDR1 is LGHDT and CDR2 is YNNKEL (reference sequence). Trimming took 0 bases from V and 2 from J; bases not matched to a gene: 5. The CDR3 bases are TGTGCCAGCAGCCAAGATCGCGGGACTAACACAGATACGCAGTATTTT. Its protein product is CASSQDRGTNTDTQYF.

J is TRBJ1-1 and V is TRBV11-1, with 8 bases fitting TRBD1. V trimming: 1 base; J trimming: 3 bases; junction bases outside the gene matches: 4. The germline CDR1 and CDR2 sequences are SGHAT and FQDESV (reference sequence). The CDR3 is made up of 15 amino acids. This chain's CDR3 is CASSLGLTGDTEAFF. CDR3 in DNA: TGTGCCAGCAGCTTAGGCTTGACAGGGGACACTGAAGCTTTCTTT. Looking up the rest from reference TRBV11-1 and TRBJ1-1 gives the full variable domain: EAEVAQSPRYKITEKSQAVAFWCDPISGHATLYWYRQILGQGPELLVQFQDESVVDDSQLPKDRFSAERLKGVDSTLKIQPAELGDSAMYLCASSLGLTGDTEAFFGQGTRLTVV.

The rearrangement uses TRBV6-5 and TRBJ2-4, with 9 bases identical to TRBD1. In germline, CDR1 is MNHEY, CDR2 SVGAGI. After removal of 4 bases from V and 6 bases from J, the junction contained 4 bases not matched to a gene. The CDR3 extends over 14 amino acids. For the CDR3, the DNA is TGTGCCAGCAGTTCCGGGACAGGGCTAAACATTCAGTACTTC. It yields the protein CASSSGTGLNIQYF.

The genes are TRBV5-1 and TRBJ2-1; TRBD2 is a possible D gene (6 bases). V shed 2 bases and J shed 7 bases, with 7 bases lying between them. The CDR3 has 12 amino acids. Germline V CDR1 and CDR2: SGHRS, YFSETQ. CDR3 in amino acids: CASSFLANEQFF. In nucleotides, the CDR3 is TGCGCCAGCAGCTTTCTAGCGAATGAGCAGTTCTTC.

J is TRBJ1-5 and V is TRBV12-5; D unclear. The CDR3 has 13 residues. CDR1 LGHNT and CDR2 FRNRAP come from the germline V gene. V was cut by 3 bases and J by 4 bases, with 7 bases left in between. CDR3 residues: CASGFGENQPQHF. CDR3 in DNA: TGTGCTAGTGGTTTTGGAGAGAATCAGCCCCAGCATTTT.

The chain has TRBV20-1 and TRBJ1-2; tentatively, D is TRBD1 (6 bases). CDR3 length: 13 amino acids. Per the germline V gene, CDR1 is DFQATT and CDR2 is SNEGSKA (reference sequence). V lost 3 bases to trimming and J lost 5 bases, with 13 bases between them. The CDR3 region has the DNA TGCAGTGCTAGTGGGGGGCAGGGGTATGGCTACACCTTC. Translated, it gives CSASGGQGYGYTF.

The genes are TRBV11-2 and TRBJ2-6; D may be TRBD1 (5 bases). This CDR3 region has 19 residues. Germline V lookup: CDR1 SGHAT, CDR2 FQNNGV. The V and J ends lost 0 bases and 0 bases respectively, with 15 bases between them. The CDR3 DNA is TGTGCCAGCAGCTTAGATATACGGCAGGGATTCTCTGGGGCCAACGTCCTGACTTTC. It specifies CASSLDIRQGFSGANVLTF. Variable domain in full (rest from reference TRBV11-2 and TRBJ2-6): EAGVAQSPRYKIIEKRQSVAFWCNPISGHATLYWYQQILGQGPKLLIQFQNNGVVDDSQLPKDRFSAERLKGVDSTLKIQPAKLEDSAVYLCASSLDIRQGFSGANVLTFGAGSRLTVL.